This T cell receptor (beta chain) is from a study of blood T cell repertoires in COVID-19. About the research overall: The samples span acute and convalescent COVID-19 from the United States, Italy and Spain. In each case, the material was cDNA or gDNA derived from T cells, B-cell-depleted T cells, or PBMCs.

The authors' processing: Scientists estimated how many nucleated cells there were by amplifying reference gene primers. TCRdb keeps only in-frame clones here, not all; method: immunoSEQ multiplex PCR. V and J calls and clone size come straight from that table; D and trimming were deduced from the DNA. The table has over 350,000 clones, approximately 90% seen once. Individuals aged roughly 18 to 90 years were recruited from roughly 22 US areas. The CDR3 has 16 amino acids. CDR1 and CDR2 from the germline V gene are MDHEN and SYDVKM. V lost 6 bases to trimming and J lost 1 base; unmatched junction nucleotides: 9.

Sequences were obtained from PBMCs or T cells enriched from blood (not recorded which). The sequence was collected from a woman aged 18 to 35 with acute COVID-19. V usage is TRBV28 and J usage is TRBJ1-5, with 7 bases identical to TRBD1. The CDR3 DNA follows: TGTGCCAGCAGCCGTGGACAGGTCAGGAGCAATCAGCCCCAGCATTTT. Translating gives CASSRGQVRSNQPQHF.